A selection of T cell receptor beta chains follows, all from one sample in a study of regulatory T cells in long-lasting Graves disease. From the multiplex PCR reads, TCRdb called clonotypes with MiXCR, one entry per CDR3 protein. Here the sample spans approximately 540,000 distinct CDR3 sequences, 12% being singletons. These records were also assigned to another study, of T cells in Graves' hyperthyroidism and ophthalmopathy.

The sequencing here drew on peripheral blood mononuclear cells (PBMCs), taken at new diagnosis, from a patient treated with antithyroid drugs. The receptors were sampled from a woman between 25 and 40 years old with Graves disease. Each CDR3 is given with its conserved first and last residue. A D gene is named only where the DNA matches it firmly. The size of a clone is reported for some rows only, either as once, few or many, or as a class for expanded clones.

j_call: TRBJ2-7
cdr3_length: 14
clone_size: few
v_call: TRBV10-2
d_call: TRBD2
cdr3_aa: CASRVTGGSYEQYF
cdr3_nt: TGCGCCAGCAGAGTGACGGGAGGTTCCTACGAGCAGTACTTC

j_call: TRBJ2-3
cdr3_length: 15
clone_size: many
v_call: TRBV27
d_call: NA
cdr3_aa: CASNPVGGRKDTQYF
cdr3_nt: TGTGCCAGCAACCCCGTTGGAGGACGTAAAGATACGCAGTATTTT

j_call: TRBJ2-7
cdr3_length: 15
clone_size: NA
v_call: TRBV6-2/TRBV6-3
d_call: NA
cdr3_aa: CASSYSPGESYEQYF
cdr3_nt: TGTGCCAGCAGTTACAGTCCGGGAGAATCCTACGAGCAGTACTTC

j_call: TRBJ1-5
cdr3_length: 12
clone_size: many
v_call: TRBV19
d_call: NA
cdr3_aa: CASRVGNQPQHF
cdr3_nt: TGTGCCAGTAGGGTCGGCAATCAGCCCCAGCATTTT

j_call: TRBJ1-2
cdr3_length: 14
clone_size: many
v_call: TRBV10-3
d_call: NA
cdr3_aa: CAISENSHLYGYTF
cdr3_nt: TGTGCCATCAGTGAGAACAGCCACCTCTATGGCTACACCTTC

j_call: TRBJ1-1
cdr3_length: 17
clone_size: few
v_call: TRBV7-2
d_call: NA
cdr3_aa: CASSFSLLRSENTEAFF
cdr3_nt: TGTGCCAGCAGCTTTTCCCTCCTTCGGTCGGAAAACACTGAAGCTTTCTTT

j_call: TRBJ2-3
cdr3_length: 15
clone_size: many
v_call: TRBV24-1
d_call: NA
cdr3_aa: CATSDQSSGPDTQYF
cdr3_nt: TGTGCCACCAGTGACCAAAGTTCTGGCCCAGATACGCAGTATTTT

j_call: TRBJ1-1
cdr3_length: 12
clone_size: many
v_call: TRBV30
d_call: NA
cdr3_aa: CAWDITRAKAFF
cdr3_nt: TGTGCCTGGGATATAACCCGGGCCAAAGCTTTCTTT

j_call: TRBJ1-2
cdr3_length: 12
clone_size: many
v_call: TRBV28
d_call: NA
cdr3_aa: CASSFGWWGYTF
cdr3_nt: TGTGCCAGCAGTTTCGGGTGGTGGGGCTACACCTTC

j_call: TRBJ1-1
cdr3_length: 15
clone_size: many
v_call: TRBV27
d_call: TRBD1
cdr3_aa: CASSFWTGTDTEAFF
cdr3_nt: TGTGCCAGCAGTTTTTGGACAGGGACGGACACTGAAGCTTTCTTT

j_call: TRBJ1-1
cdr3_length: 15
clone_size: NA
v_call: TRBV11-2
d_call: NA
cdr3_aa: CASSPQLTRNTEAFF
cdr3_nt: TGTGCCAGCAGCCCACAGCTTACCCGGAACACTGAAGCTTTCTTT

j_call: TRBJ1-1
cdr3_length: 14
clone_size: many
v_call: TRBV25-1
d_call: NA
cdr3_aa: CASIFKGPAVNAFF
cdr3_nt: TGTGCCAGCATCTTCAAAGGGCCTGCGGTGAATGCTTTCTTT

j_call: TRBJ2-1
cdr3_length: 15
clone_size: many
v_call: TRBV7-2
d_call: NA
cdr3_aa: CASTLWGGAYNEQFF
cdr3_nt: TGTGCCAGCACCTTATGGGGGGGGGCATACAATGAGCAGTTCTTC

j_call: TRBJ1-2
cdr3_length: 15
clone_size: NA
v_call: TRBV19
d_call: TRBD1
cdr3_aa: CASRNARTGGYGYTF
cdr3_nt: TGTGCCAGTAGGAACGCGCGGACAGGCGGCTATGGCTACACCTTC

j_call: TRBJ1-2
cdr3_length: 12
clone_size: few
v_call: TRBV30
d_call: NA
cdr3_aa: CAGSYRKFGYTF
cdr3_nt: TGTGCCGGTTCATATCGAAAATTTGGCTACACCTTC

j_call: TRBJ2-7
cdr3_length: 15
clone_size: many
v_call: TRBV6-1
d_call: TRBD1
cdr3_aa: CASRPGQGSSYEQYF
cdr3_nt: TGCGCCAGCAGACCGGGACAGGGAAGCTCCTACGAGCAGTACTTC

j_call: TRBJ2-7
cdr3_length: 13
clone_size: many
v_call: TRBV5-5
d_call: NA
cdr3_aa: CASSLPGLGEQYF
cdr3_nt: TGTGCCAGCAGCTTGCCCGGGCTCGGGGAGCAGTACTTC

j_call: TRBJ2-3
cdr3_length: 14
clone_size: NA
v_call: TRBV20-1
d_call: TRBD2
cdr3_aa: CSAKGTSFTDTQYF
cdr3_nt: TGCAGTGCTAAGGGGACTAGCTTCACAGATACGCAGTATTTT

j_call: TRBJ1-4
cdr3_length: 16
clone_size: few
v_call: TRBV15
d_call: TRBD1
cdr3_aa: CATSTDRGRQNEKLFF
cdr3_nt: TGTGCCACCAGCACAGACAGGGGCCGGCAGAATGAAAAACTGTTTTTT

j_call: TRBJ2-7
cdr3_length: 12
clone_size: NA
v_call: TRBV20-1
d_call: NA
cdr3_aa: CSANSAGYEQYF
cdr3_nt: TGCAGTGCTAACAGCGCGGGCTACGAGCAGTACTTC

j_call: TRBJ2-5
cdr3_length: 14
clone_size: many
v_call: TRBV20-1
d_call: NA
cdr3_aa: CSASIPGLGETQYF
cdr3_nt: TGCAGTGCTAGTATTCCGGGGCTGGGAGAGACCCAGTACTTC

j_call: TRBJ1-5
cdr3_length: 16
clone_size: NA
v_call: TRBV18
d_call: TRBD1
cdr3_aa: CASSRGQGGGNQPQHF
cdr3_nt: TGTGCCAGCTCACGGGGACAGGGGGGGGGCAATCAGCCCCAGCATTTT

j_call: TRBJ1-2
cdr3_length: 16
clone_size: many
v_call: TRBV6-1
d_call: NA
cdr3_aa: CASSEYRDIYNYGYTF
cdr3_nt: TGTGCCAGCAGTGAATACCGGGACATCTATAACTATGGCTACACCTTC

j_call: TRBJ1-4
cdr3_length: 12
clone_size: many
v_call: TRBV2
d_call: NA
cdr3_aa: CASRRGSEKLFF
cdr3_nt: TGTGCCAGCAGGCGAGGGAGTGAAAAACTGTTTTTT

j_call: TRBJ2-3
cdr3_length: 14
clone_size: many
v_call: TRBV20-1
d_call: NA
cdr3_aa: CSAREGSPTDTQYF
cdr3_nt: TGCAGTGCTAGAGAAGGGAGTCCCACAGATACGCAGTATTTT

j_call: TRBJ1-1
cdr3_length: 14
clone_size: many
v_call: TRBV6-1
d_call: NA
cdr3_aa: CASSKQGTYTEAFF
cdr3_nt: TGTGCCAGCAGTAAGCAAGGGACCTACACTGAAGCTTTCTTT